This TCR beta chain was found in a study of blood T cells in healthy people across ages. Points from the study as a whole: Investigators treated diversity estimates from one million T cells as underestimates.

A second PCR, run for 7 to 11 cycles, used a sample-barcoded 5' primer plus a J-beta primer mix. A template-switch adaptor that had 12 random nucleotides put a tag on each cDNA molecule. Every sample gave at least 3 million paired-end reads containing CDR3. TCRdb itself ran the 5' RACE reads through MiXCR, one entry per CDR3 protein. The sample contains some 1.5 million distinct CDR3 sequences, under 30% of which appear only once. Trimming cost V 3 bases and J 6 bases, with 9 bases left between them. This CDR3 comprises 13 residues. This clonotype was counted only a few times. Its antigen remains unknown. Sample donors were healthy Caucasian individuals that came from Russia, aged roughly 6 to 95.

The material sequenced was blood. This TCR derives from a woman in her 30s in good health. This chain uses TRBV12-3 or TRBV12-4 with TRBJ1-5, with a weak D call TRBD1 (5 bases). For the CDR3, the DNA is TGTGCCAGCAGTTTGGGGCCACTTCAGCCCCAGCATTTT. Amino acids: CASSLGPLQPQHF.